These T cell receptor beta chains were read from a single sample in a study of cytomegalovirus exposure and HLA in healthy donors. Assay used: immunoSEQ multiplex PCR; TCRdb lists only in-frame clones, some missing. The sample shows some 110,000 clones, approximately 81% of them seen only once. Sequencing input: PBMCs. Source of these receptors: a young man in good health and CMV-seronegative. CDR3s include the opening cysteine and the closing phenylalanine or tryptophan. A D gene is named only where the DNA matches it firmly. Not every row has a clone size; where given, it reads once, few, many or a size class.

TRBD2	TRBJ2-3	.	TRBV18	TGTGCCAGCTCACCCCCGGGACTAAGAAGCACAGATACGCAGTATTTT	CASSPPGLRSTDTQYF
.	TRBJ1-1	.	TRBV10-2	TGCGCCAGCAGTGAGCGGAGAATGAACACTGAAGCTTTCTTT	CASSERRMNTEAFF
TRBD1	TRBJ1-2	.	TRBV7-9	TGTGCCAGTTCGGCGGGTTCAGGGGGCGCAAGTGGCTACACCTTC	CASSAGSGGASGYTF
.	TRBJ1-2	.	TRBV2	TGTGCCAGCAGTGGTGCAGGGAGGGACTATGGCTACACCTTC	CASSGAGRDYGYTF
.	TRBJ2-7	.	TRBV5-1	TGCGCCAGCAGCTTGGAGAGGGTTCCCCTGTACGAGCAGTACTTC	CASSLERVPLYEQYF
TRBD1	TRBJ1-2	.	TRBV10-3	TGTGCCATCAGACCCTCCACAGGGGAGCATAGCTACACCTTC	CAIRPSTGEHSYTF
.	TRBJ1-1	.	TRBV29-1	TGCAGTACCATCCCTAGGGGGAACACTGAAGCTTTCTTT	CSTIPRGNTEAFF
.	TRBJ2-7	.	TRBV28	TGTGCCAGCAGTCAACCCCGGGACTCCTACGAGCAGTACTTC	CASSQPRDSYEQYF
.	TRBJ2-2	.	TRBV29-1	TGCAGCGTTGAGGCGGACAGATGGACCGGGGAGCTGTTTTTT	CSVEADRWTGELFF
TRBD1	TRBJ1-1	.	TRBV5-1	TGCGCCAGCAGACTGGACAGGACTGAAGCTTTCTTT	CASRLDRTEAFF
.	TRBJ1-5	.	TRBV2	TGTGCCAGCATGGCAGAGCCACTAGGGAATCAGCCCCAGCATTTT	CASMAEPLGNQPQHF
TRBD2	TRBJ2-7	.	TRBV14	TGTGCCAGCAGCTACTTAGCGGGAGGGCCCTACGAGCAGTACTTC	CASSYLAGGPYEQYF
.	TRBJ2-2	.	TRBV6-4	TGTGCCAGCAGCGCACTCCACACCGGGGAGCTGTTTTTT	CASSALHTGELFF
.	TRBJ2-1	.	TRBV7-6	TGTGCCAGCAGCTTAGCGTTCGTCAGGATGGCCAATGAGCAGTTCTTC	CASSLAFVRMANEQFF
.	TRBJ2-5	.	TRBV11-3	TGTGCCAGCAGCTTAGATTCGGGGGTTCAAGAGACCCAGTACTTC	CASSLDSGVQETQYF
.	TRBJ1-1	.	TRBV5-1	TGCGCCAGCAGCTTGAAAGGAGATAGTCTTAACACTGAAGCTTTCTTT	CASSLKGDSLNTEAFF
.	TRBJ1-1	.	TRBV10-3	TGTGCCATCACCGGGGGGGTATTCGGCACTGAAGCTTTCTTT	CAITGGVFGTEAFF
TRBD2	TRBJ2-3	once	TRBV28	TGTGCAATTCTGGGGAGCGGGAGTGGAACAGATACGCAGTATTTT	CAILGSGSGTDTQYF
.	TRBJ2-7	.	TRBV19	TGTGCCAGTAGTCCACTAGGGACACTCTACGAGCAGTACTTC	CASSPLGTLYEQYF
.	TRBJ2-7	.	TRBV4-3	TGCGCCAGCAGCCAAGATCACGGGGGAGGCTACGAGCAGTACTTC	CASSQDHGGGYEQYF
.	TRBJ1-1	.	TRBV7-9	TGTGCCAGCAGCTTAGCGAGGGATCTGAGGAACACTGAAGCTTTCTTT	CASSLARDLRNTEAFF
TRBD1	TRBJ2-7	.	TRBV25-1	TGTGCCAGCAGAAATACAGGGGTCCACGAGCAGTACTTC	CASRNTGVHEQYF
.	TRBJ1-2	.	TRBV25-1	TGTGCCAGCAGTGAATCTCTCGGGGTTGGCTACACCTTC	CASSESLGVGYTF
.	TRBJ1-5	.	TRBV10-3	TGTGCCATCAGTGAAGGTAGGGGTACCCTGCCCCAGCATTTT	CAISEGRGTLPQHF
TRBD2	TRBJ2-7	once	TRBV5-1	TGCGCCAGCAGCCCCGCTAGCGGTCTAAGCTCCTACGAGCAGTACTTC	CASSPASGLSSYEQYF
TRBD2	TRBJ2-1	.	TRBV27	TGTGCCAGCAGTCACACGGGACTAAGTTACAATGAGCAGTTCTTC	CASSHTGLSYNEQFF
TRBD2	TRBJ2-7	.	TRBV19	TGTGCCAGTAGCTCCGTAGCGGGAGTCGCTTACGAGCAGTACTTC	CASSSVAGVAYEQYF
.	TRBJ1-3	.	TRBV7-2	TGTGCCAGCAGCGTAACCGGGGATCGTGGAAACACCATATATTTT	CASSVTGDRGNTIYF
TRBD2	TRBJ2-1	.	TRBV2	TGTGCCAGACTAGCGTACAATGAGCAGTTCTTC	CARLAYNEQFF
TRBD1	TRBJ2-2	.	TRBV5-5	TGTGCCAGCAGCTTGACCGGGACAGGGGGTTCCGGGGAGCTGTTTTTT	CASSLTGTGGSGELFF
TRBD1	TRBJ2-3	.	TRBV28	TGTGCCAGCAGTTTAGGGGCCAGGGGGCAAACCACCACAGATACGCAGTATTTT	CASSLGARGQTTTDTQYF
.	TRBJ2-5	.	TRBV6-1	TGTGCCAGCAATTCCGGGTTTCAGTACCAAGAGACCCAGTACTTC	CASNSGFQYQETQYF
.	TRBJ2-1	.	TRBV28	TGTGCCAGCAGTTTAGTGAACGGTTACTCCTACAATGAGCAGTTCTTC	CASSLVNGYSYNEQFF
TRBD2	TRBJ2-3	.	TRBV4-1	TGCGCCAGCAGCCAACTAGCGGGGACCGCGGATACGCAGTATTTT	CASSQLAGTADTQYF
TRBD1	TRBJ1-5	.	TRBV5-6	TGTGCCAGCAGCTCTTACAGGGGGGATTGGCCCCAGCATTTT	CASSSYRGDWPQHF
TRBD1	TRBJ2-2	.	TRBV19	TGTGCCAGTAGTATTTCCCCTAGGGGGCGGGCACGTCCCGGGGAGCTGTTTTTT	CASSISPRGRARPGELFF
.	TRBJ2-6	.	TRBV28	TGTGCCAGCGTAGGGGCCAACGTCCTGACTTTC	CASVGANVLTF
TRBD1	TRBJ1-1	.	TRBV7-9	TGTGCCAGCAGCCCGGACAGGGCGAGCACTGAAGCTTTCTTT	CASSPDRASTEAFF
.	TRBJ1-2	.	TRBV10-3	TGTGCCATCAGTGAGTTTTCAGGAAACTATGGCTACACCTTC	CAISEFSGNYGYTF
TRBD1	TRBJ1-1	.	TRBV6-5	TGTGCCAGCAGTTACTCGCAGGGGGCGGGCACTGAAGCTTTCTTT	CASSYSQGAGTEAFF
TRBD2	TRBJ2-7	.	TRBV18	TGTGCCAGCTCACCACTCGTACTAGCGGGAGAAGGCGAGCAGTACTTC	CASSPLVLAGEGEQYF
.	TRBJ2-1	.	TRBV5-1	TGCGCCAGCAGCTTGGGAGGAGGTCACAATGAGCAGTTCTTC	CASSLGGGHNEQFF
TRBD2	TRBJ2-3	.	TRBV7-2	TGTGCCAGCAGCTTATTTGCTAGCGGGGGGGTAACAGATACGCAGTATTTT	CASSLFASGGVTDTQYF
TRBD1	TRBJ2-1	.	TRBV19	TGTGCCAGCCTGACAGGGGGCGCGGACAATGAGCAGTTCTTC	CASLTGGADNEQFF
.	TRBJ1-1	.	TRBV4-3	TGCGCCAGCAGCGGGCCGGGGCGGGGTGGCACTGAAGCTTTCTTT	CASSGPGRGGTEAFF
TRBD2	TRBJ2-5	.	TRBV9	TGTGCCAGCAGCGTTAGCGGGGGGAAAGAGACCCAGTACTTC	CASSVSGGKETQYF
TRBD1	TRBJ2-7	.	TRBV11-2	TGTGCCAGCAGCCCAACCAAAGGGACAGTCGTTGGGTACGAGCAGTACTTC	CASSPTKGTVVGYEQYF
TRBD2	TRBJ2-7	few	TRBV2	TGTGCCAGCAGTGAAAGTAGCGGGGGGGCCTACGAGCAGTACTTC	CASSESSGGAYEQYF
.	TRBJ2-3	.	TRBV2	TGTGCCAGCAGTGAAAGCGTAAGCACAGATACGCAGTATTTT	CASSESVSTDTQYF
.	TRBJ1-4	.	TRBV7-2	TGTGCCAGCAGCTTAATCAGGGGAGAAGGAACTAATGAAAAACTGTTTTTT	CASSLIRGEGTNEKLFF
TRBD1	TRBJ1-6	once	TRBV11-2	TGTGCCAGCAGCTTACCGACAGGGGTTAATTCACCCCTCCACTTT	CASSLPTGVNSPLHF
TRBD2	TRBJ2-5	.	TRBV7-2	TGTGCCAGCAGTGGGACTAGCGGGAGGGGAGAGACCCAGTACTTC	CASSGTSGRGETQYF
.	TRBJ2-1	.	TRBV6-5	TGTGCCAGCACCCTAGTAGGAAGCTCCTACAATGAGCAGTTCTTC	CASTLVGSSYNEQFF
TRBD1	TRBJ2-6	.	TRBV2	TGTGCCAGCAGCTACGACAGGGTTGAGGCCAACGTCCTGACTTTC	CASSYDRVEANVLTF